The present TCR beta chain was sequenced within a study of monozygotic twins with inflammatory bowel disease. The CDR3 extends over 13 amino acids. Germline CDR1 is SQVTM and CDR2 is ANQGSEA. TCRdb re-called the 5' RACE reads and shows each CDR3 protein once, DNA omitted. The sample totals 150,000 or so distinct CDR3 sequences. This receptor was obtained from a human donor with ulcerative colitis or Crohn's disease, or a healthy co-twin of an affected twin (not recorded which). The V and J genes are TRBV29-1 and TRBJ2-1; TCRdb's assignment of TRBD1 cannot be checked, as there is no DNA. Sequences were obtained from blood. CDR3 sequence: CSVGYRAHNEQFF.